The sequence of this T cell receptor beta chain was determined in a study of T cells in Graves' hyperthyroidism and ophthalmopathy. Study details: Before treatment of any kind, peripheral blood was taken at initial diagnosis.

General study points: Ophthalmopathy was separated from stable hyperthyroidism by a 13 V-J model. Blood also showed most of the thyroid clonotypes that were expanded above 0.001.

Germline CDR1 reads MDHEN; CDR2 reads SYDVKM. V was clipped by 5 bases and J by 4 bases; unmatched bases: 14. The CDR3 is made up of 18 amino acids. Source material for PBMCs was less than 12 ml fresh peripheral blood. On this clonotype: The target antigen is unknown.

TCR beta CDR3 regions were amplified from RNA transcripts. HTBI primers drove first-round RT-PCR of the TCR CDR3. TCRdb independently ran MiXCR on the multiplex PCR reads; one entry per CDR3 protein. The table shows 450,000 to 650,000 distinct CDR3 sequences, with approximately 17% occurring only once. The chain has TRBV28 and TRBJ2-2, with 9 positions matching TRBD1. The source material was blood. This TCR derives from a woman in her late teens or twenties with Graves' ophthalmopathy. This chain's CDR3 is CASSNKISTGGITGELFF. Written as DNA, the CDR3 is TGTGCCAGCAGTAACAAGATCTCGACAGGGGGGATCACCGGGGAGCTGTTTTTT.